Listed here are 30 T cell receptor beta chains from one sample, sequenced in a study of T cell changes during pregnancy in multiple sclerosis. The data were produced by immunoSEQ multiplex PCR, yet TCRdb's version contains in-frame clones alone and is incomplete. The sample carries tens of thousands of clones, roughly nine tenths recorded once. Sample: CD8+ T cells from peripheral blood mononuclear cells, taken before pregnancy. These receptors all come from a female donor with multiple sclerosis, enrolled in a pregnancy study.

As to this clone: At one end the junction does not follow the germline gene, possibly because of a read error. The chain joins TRBV7-9 to TRBJ2-7, with 10 bases lining up with TRBD2. The CDR3 length is 13 residues. CDR1 SEHNR and CDR2 FQNEAQ come from the germline V gene (reference sequence). Here the CDR3 reads CASSSSGLAGEHF. The DNA of the CDR3 is TGTGCCAGCAGCTCCTCCGGGCTAGCGGGGGAACACTTC.

This clone was counted once. The CDR3 loop is CASSLVWRTEAFF. In DNA form, the CDR3 reads TGTGCCAGCAGCTTAGTATGGCGGACTGAAGCTTTCTTT. The chain combines TRBV7-2 with TRBJ1-1, with unresolved D. The CDR3 runs 13 residues. With 1 base removed from V and 5 bases from J, the gap between germline ends came to 8 bases. Per the germline V gene, CDR1 is SGHTA and CDR2 is FQGNSA. Full variable domain (outside the CDR3, taken from reference TRBV7-2 and TRBJ1-1): GAGVSQSPSNKVTEKGKDVELRCDPISGHTALYWYRQSLGQGLEFLIYFQGNSAPDKSGLPSDRFSAERTGGSVSTLTIQRTQQEDSAVYLCASSLVWRTEAFFGQGTRLTVV.

V and J are TRBV5-1 and TRBJ2-3; TRBD2 matches 7 bases. The CDR3 loop spans 16 amino acids. The J segment lost 1 base and the V segment lost 4 bases, leaving 9 bases of the junction unmatched. Germline lookup yields CDR1 SGHRS and CDR2 YFSETQ. This CDR3 is CASSRALAVGTDTQYF. As DNA, the CDR3 is TGCGCCAGCAGCCGCGCTCTAGCGGTTGGCACAGATACGCAGTATTTT. Supplemented by reference TRBV5-1 and TRBJ2-3, the full variable domain reads KAGVTQTPRYLIKTRGQQVTLSCSPISGHRSVSWYQQTPGQGLQFLFEYFSETQRNKGNFPGRFSGRQFSNSRSEMNVSTLELGDSALYLCASSRALAVGTDTQYFGPGTRLTVL.

The rearrangement links TRBV27 to TRBJ1-2; 7 bases agree with TRBD1. The CDR3 is made up of 14 amino acids. Germline V gene sequence: CDR1 MNHEY, CDR2 SMNVEV (reference sequence). V shed 3 bases and J 4 bases; nucleotides not matched to a gene: 5. The CDR3 sequence is CASSFTGVSYGYTF. Written as DNA, the CDR3 is TGTGCCAGCAGTTTTACAGGGGTTTCCTATGGCTACACCTTC.

This chain connects TRBV7-6 to TRBJ2-2; 14 bases are shared with TRBD2. The J segment lost 5 bases and the V segment lost 0 bases, leaving 5 bases of the junction unmatched. The CDR3 covers 18 residues. Germline lookup yields CDR1 SGHVS and CDR2 FNYEAQ. The CDR3 protein is CASSLASGLAGGTGELFF. CDR3 bases: TGTGCCAGCAGCTTAGCGAGCGGACTAGCGGGAGGAACCGGGGAGCTGTTTTTT.

This sequence joins TRBV29-1 and TRBJ2-7; TRBD1 might be the D (6 bases). The V end lost 0 bases, the J end lost 1 base, and 13 bases lay between the germline ends. CDR3 length: 15 amino acids. Germline loops: CDR1 SQVTM, CDR2 ANQGSEA. The CDR3 DNA sequence: TGCAGCGTTGAAGACAATAATGGACAGTCCTACGAGCAGTACTTC. Residues: CSVEDNNGQSYEQYF.

The V call is TRBV29-1, the J call TRBJ2-7; 8 positions agree with TRBD1. V shed 7 bases and J 2 bases; nucleotides not matched to a gene: 7. This CDR3 spans 13 amino acids. Germline V CDR1 and CDR2: SQVTM, ANQGSEA. CDR3 residues: CSAGQGSAYEQYF. For the CDR3, the DNA is TGCAGCGCTGGACAGGGCTCGGCCTACGAGCAGTACTTC.

V is TRBV4-3 and J is TRBJ1-1; TRBD1 agrees at 9 bases. The CDR3 totals 15 residues. The V and J ends lost 5 bases and 7 bases, in that order; junction bases with no gene match: 11. The V gene's germline CDR1 is LGHNA and CDR2 YSLEER. The CDR3 DNA is TGCGCCAGCAGCGGACGGGACAGGGATGGCGGTGAAGCTTTCTTT. This codes for CASSGRDRDGGEAFF.

Remarks on this clone: No DNA is shown, since the ends of the CDR3 on it are uncertain; the CDR3 is the one TCRdb lists. This rearrangement joins TRBV7-9 to TRBJ2-5; no check of the table's D call, TRBD1, against the DNA was made. Counting both end residues, the CDR3 totals 17 amino acids. The germline V gene encodes CDR1 SEHNR and CDR2 FQNEAQ (reference sequence). The CDR3: CASSILQGVYFGETQYF.

V and J are TRBV4-1 and TRBJ2-3, with 9 bases that match TRBD2. This CDR3 spans 17 amino acids. Germline CDR1 reads MGHRA; CDR2 reads YSYEKL. Trimming at V came to 6 bases and at J to 2 bases, leaving 12 bases not matched to a gene. The CDR3 DNA is TGCGCCAGCAGTCCTGTCCTAGCGGGGCCGAACACAGATACGCAGTATTTT. Its protein is CASSPVLAGPNTDTQYF.

This clone appeared a few times. This rearrangement joins TRBV4-2 to TRBJ2-6, with D unresolved. This CDR3 comprises 16 residues. Trimming left V 0 bases short and J 4 bases short, with 10 bases between. Germline V gene data show CDR1 as LGHNA and CDR2 as YNFKEQ. CDR3 DNA sequence: TGTGCCAGCAGCCAAGATCGTGGTGGCGGGGCCAACGTCCTGACTTTC. This translates into CASSQDRGGGANVLTF.

The chain has TRBV19 and TRBJ2-7; the D gene is possibly TRBD2 (5 bases). CDR1 is LNHDA and CDR2 is SQIVND in the germline V gene (reference sequence). Trimming took 6 bases from V and 3 from J, leaving 12 bases between them. The length of the CDR3 is 13 residues. The CDR3 DNA follows: TGTGCCAGTAGGGCCGGGATCCTCTACGAGCAGTACTTC. Translation gives CASRAGILYEQYF.

V usage is TRBV27 and J usage is TRBJ2-5; 7 bases are a match to TRBD1. Germline-derived CDR1 and CDR2 are MNHEY and SMNVEV (reference sequence). Trimming took 4 bases from V and 5 from J; bases not matched to a gene: 10. There are 15 residues in the CDR3. CDR3 loop: CASSSRQGRGETQYF. In DNA, the CDR3 is TGTGCCAGCAGTTCTCGACAGGGAAGGGGGGAGACCCAGTACTTC.

The CDR3 sequence is CASSLVGRNTEAFF. The CDR3 coding sequence is TGCGCCAGCAGCCTCGTTGGCAGGAACACTGAAGCTTTCTTT. The J gene is TRBJ1-1, the V gene TRBV5-1; no reliable D call. CDR3 length: 14 residues. The germline CDR1 and CDR2 sequences are SGHRS and YFSETQ. Trimming left V 4 bases short and J 1 base short, with 11 bases between.

This sequence joins TRBV5-8 and TRBJ2-2, with D possibly being TRBD2 (7 bases). V was cut by 1 base and J by 4 bases, with 8 bases left in between. Germline CDR1 SGHTS, CDR2 YDEGEE. This CDR3 is 14 amino acids long. The CDR3 spells CASSLRGGTGELFF. DNA for the CDR3: TGTGCCAGCAGCTTGAGGGGGGGCACCGGGGAGCTGTTTTTT.

V and J are TRBV4-1 and TRBJ2-7; D not resolved. The CDR3 is 13 residues long. The germline gives CDR1 MGHRA, CDR2 YSYEKL. Trimming pared 0 bases from V and 6 bases from J, leaving 9 bases between. CDR3 sequence (DNA): TGCGCCAGCAGCCAAGAGAATAGTGGCGAGCAGTACTTC. It is translated as CASSQENSGEQYF.

This clone was seen once. The chain employs TRBV4-1 and TRBJ2-7; D is perhaps TRBD1 (6 bases). V dropped 0 bases and J dropped 6 bases, with 15 bases sitting between them. Germline lookup yields CDR1 MGHRA and CDR2 YSYEKL. The CDR3 extends over 15 amino acids. CDR3 residues: CASSQEDGGAGEQYF. The CDR3 coding sequence is TGCGCCAGCAGCCAAGAGGATGGGGGCGCTGGCGAGCAGTACTTC.

The rearrangement joins TRBV4-2 to TRBJ2-5; 13 positions match TRBD2. The CDR3 length is 16 residues. Germline CDR1 LGHNA, CDR2 YNFKEQ. V was pared by 3 bases and J by 4 bases, with 5 bases of the junction left unmatched. CDR3 DNA: TGTGCCAGCAGCCAGGGTACTAGCGGGGGGGCAGAGACCCAGTACTTC. Translated: CASSQGTSGGAETQYF.

As DNA, the CDR3 is TGTGCCAGCAGCGCTAGCCTACAGGGGGCGGATGATGGCTACACCTTC. This encodes CASSASLQGADDGYTF. The chain is built from TRBV9 and TRBJ1-2; 9 bases agree with TRBD1. The CDR3 extends over 16 amino acids. V lost 3 bases, J lost 6 bases, and 12 bases stayed unmatched. Germline V gene data show CDR1 as SGDLS and CDR2 as YYNGEE.

CDR3 sequence (DNA): TGTGCCAGCAGCGGAGATCTGGGCAGGGGCTCCTACGAGCAGTACTTC. Residues: CASSGDLGRGSYEQYF. J is TRBJ2-7 and V is TRBV2, with D tentatively TRBD1 (6 bases). The CDR3 has 16 amino acids. Germline V CDR1 and CDR2: SNHLY, FYNNEI. Trimming shortened V by 6 bases and J by 0 bases, and 18 bases separated the two germline ends.

The rearrangement uses TRBV7-9 and TRBJ2-2; 11 nucleotides agree with TRBD1. The CDR3 is made up of 17 amino acids. With 4 bases clipped from V and 8 bases from J, the junction kept 12 bases outside the gene matches. Germline V lookup: CDR1 SEHNR, CDR2 FQNEAQ (reference sequence). The DNA for the CDR3 is TGTGCCAGCAGCTCCCTGGAGGGACAGGGGGTTTTTGGGGAGCTGTTTTTT. It encodes CASSSLEGQGVFGELFF.

V gene TRBV9 combines with J gene TRBJ2-3, with D perhaps TRBD1 (5 bases). Germline values: CDR1 SGDLS, CDR2 YYNGEE. The CDR3 is made up of 13 amino acids. The V end was cut by 7 bases, the J end by 0 bases, with 9 bases between. The chain's CDR3 is CASGAGSTDTQYF. The CDR3 DNA follows: TGTGCCAGCGGGGCAGGGAGCACAGATACGCAGTATTTT.

This clone was detected only once. The chain combines TRBV9 with TRBJ2-4, with D tentatively TRBD2 (5 bases). V was clipped by 0 bases and J by 5 bases, with 15 bases between them. This CDR3 contains 16 residues. Germline V CDR1 and CDR2: SGDLS, YYNGEE. CDR3: CASSVEGTDFQNIQYF. For the CDR3, the DNA is TGTGCCAGCAGCGTAGAGGGCACGGACTTCCAAAACATTCAGTACTTC.

CDR3 sequence reads: CASSLSFMNTEAFF. The CDR3, as DNA: TGTGCCAGCAGCTTGAGCTTTATGAACACTGAAGCTTTCTTT. The rearrangement uses TRBV7-6 and TRBJ1-1; D is undetermined. Trimming removed 3 bases from V and 0 bases from J, with 8 bases in between. Germline V gene data show CDR1 as SGHVS and CDR2 as FNYEAQ. The CDR3 contains 14 residues.

The chain couples TRBV4-2 to TRBJ2-4; D is ambiguous. This CDR3 is 17 amino acids long. Germline values: CDR1 LGHNA, CDR2 YNFKEQ. V lost 1 base to trimming and J lost 2 bases, with 15 bases between them. CDR3 nucleotides: TGTGCCAGCAGCCAAGGTACGCCACACGAATCCAAAAACATTCAGTACTTC. Protein: CASSQGTPHESKNIQYF.

The J gene is TRBJ1-1, the V gene TRBV4-3; D call uncertain. Trimming took 0 bases from V and 6 from J, leaving 8 bases between them. This CDR3 is 13 amino acids long. CDR1 LGHNA and CDR2 YSLEER come from the germline V gene. The CDR3 protein is CASSQDLGAEAFF. CDR3 coding DNA: TGCGCCAGCAGCCAAGATCTCGGGGCTGAAGCTTTCTTT.

The rearrangement links TRBV5-6 to TRBJ1-4; possible D gene TRBD1, 5 bases. V was shortened by 3 bases and J by 5 bases, with 17 bases between the two germline ends. The CDR3 length is 16 residues. Germline V CDR1 and CDR2: SGHDT, YYEEEE. CDR3: CASSYWTIDYNEKLFF. The CDR3 DNA reads as TGTGCCAGCAGCTATTGGACAATAGATTACAATGAAAAACTGTTTTTT.

V is TRBV27 and J is TRBJ2-2; no firm D call. CDR3 length: 12 residues. The germline V gene has CDR1 MNHEY and CDR2 SMNVEV (reference sequence). The germline V and J ends were trimmed by 5 bases and 2 bases, with 3 bases remaining between them. The CDR3 DNA follows: TGTGCCAGCAGTCCAAACACCGGGGAGCTGTTTTTT. This translates into CASSPNTGELFF.

The chain combines TRBV27 with TRBJ2-7; 8 bases are shared with TRBD1. This CDR3 spans 15 amino acids. The germline gives CDR1 MNHEY, CDR2 SMNVEV (reference sequence). V gave up 3 bases and J gave up 3 bases; unmatched junction bases: 7. The CDR3: CASSFSGGGFYEQYF. The CDR3 nucleotides are TGTGCCAGCAGTTTTTCAGGGGGCGGGTTCTACGAGCAGTACTTC.

The V and J genes are TRBV29-1 and TRBJ2-2, with 7 bases aligning to TRBD1. Looked up from germline, CDR1 is SQVTM and CDR2 is ANQGSEA. The ends lost 6 bases at V and 4 bases at J; junction bases unmatched: 8. The CDR3 consists of 14 residues. This CDR3 is CSVETGSVTGELFF. The CDR3 DNA sequence: TGCAGCGTCGAGACAGGGTCGGTCACCGGGGAGCTGTTTTTT.